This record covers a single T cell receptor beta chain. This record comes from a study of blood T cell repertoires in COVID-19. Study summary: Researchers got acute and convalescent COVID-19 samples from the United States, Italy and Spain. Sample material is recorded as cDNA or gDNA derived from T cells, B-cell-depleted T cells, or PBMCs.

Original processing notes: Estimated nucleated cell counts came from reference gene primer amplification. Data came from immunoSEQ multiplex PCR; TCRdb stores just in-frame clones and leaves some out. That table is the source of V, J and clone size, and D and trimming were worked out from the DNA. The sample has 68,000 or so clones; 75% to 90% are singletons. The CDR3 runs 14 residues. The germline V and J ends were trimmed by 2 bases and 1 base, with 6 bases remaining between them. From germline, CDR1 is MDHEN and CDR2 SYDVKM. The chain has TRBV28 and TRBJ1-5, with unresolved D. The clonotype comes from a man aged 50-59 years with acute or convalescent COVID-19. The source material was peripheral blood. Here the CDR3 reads CASSLIGSNQPQHF. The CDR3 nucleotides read TGTGCCAGCAGTTTAATTGGCAGCAATCAGCCCCAGCATTTT.